The entry below describes one TCR beta chain. Its antigen is undetermined. An end of the junction differs from the germline gene, which may be a read error. Per the germline V gene, CDR1 is SGHNT and CDR2 is YYREEE (reference sequence). This CDR3 comprises 14 residues. This sample was taken from a study of cytomegalovirus exposure and HLA in healthy donors. The PCR had 60 Vbeta and 13 Jbeta primers. Profiling relied on immunoSEQ multiplex PCR, and the TCRdb table lists in-frame clones only, not all of them. Of more than 110,000 clones listed, about 81% are singletons. Regarding the study as a whole: As was reported, the HLA-A and HLA-B alleles of most subjects were accurately predicted from TCR beta sequences.

Material for sequencing was PBMCs. The rearrangement links TRBV5-4 to TRBJ2-1; 7 bases agree with TRBD2. This clonotype was sampled from a young man in good health and CMV-seronegative. The CDR3 DNA reads TGTGCCAGCAGCCTTAGCGGGTCCTCCAATGAGCAGTTCTTC. It specifies CASSLSGSSNEQFF.